This paragraph reports one T cell receptor beta chain. There is no known antigen for this receptor. The input lacks base qualities; no much larger clone sits a single base away. This record belongs to a study of Ad26.COV2.S vaccination and SARS-CoV-2 variants listed by TCRdb under 2021. For context, the study as a whole: Vaccine-arm donors came from COV1001, a multicentre, randomized, double-blind, placebo-controlled phase I-IIa trial of Ad26.COV2.S in healthy adults. Throughout the experiments and outcome assessment, investigators stayed blinded to trial group allocation. Ad26.COV2.S was given intramuscularly at 5x10^10 or 1x10^11 viral particles, as a single shot or as two shots 56 days apart. The specificity and breadth of SARS-CoV-2-reactive T cell receptors after Ad26.COV2.S vaccination were assessed by TCRbeta repertoire sequencing. Trial participants were randomized into five groups of five: low-dose or high-dose Ad26.COV2.S given once or twice, or placebo on both occasions. The TCR-sequenced set comprised about 32 samples: some 20 Ad26.COV2.S vaccine recipients, 5 placebo recipients and 8 SARS-CoV-2 convalescent individuals. Study-level results and caveats: The study lacked the statistical power to compare responses across vaccine doses or regimens. Substantial breadth of spike-specific CD8+ and CD4+ T cell responses was reported after vaccination. Higher spike-specific TCR breadth was observed in Ad26.COV2.S recipients than in placebo recipients (P = 0.0014). It was noted by the authors that total T cell responses may have been underestimated by the TCR breadth and depth analyses. Non-spike TCR breadth was comparable between vaccine and placebo recipients, consistent with the vaccine containing only spike.

Based on the germline V gene, the CDR1 and CDR2 sequences are KGHSH and LQKENI. CDR3 length: 13 amino acids, cysteine to phenylalanine. Just CDR3 DNA is preserved here, 39 bases in frame from base 1. The trim is 2 bases for V and 4 bases for J, with a gap of 7 bases between the germline ends. The immunoSEQ Assay was the method used to sequence TCRbeta CDR3 regions. After extraction, genomic DNA underwent amplification by bias-controlled multiplex PCR, followed by high-throughput sequencing. The authors' pipeline ran thus. Collapsing and filtering of sequences were performed to quantify the absolute abundance of each unique TCRbeta CDR3 region. T cell fraction was estimated by normalizing TCRbeta template counts to usable DNA, with usable DNA measured through amplification of reference genes found in all nucleated cells. Repertoire TCRs were annotated as SARS-CoV-2-specific when V gene, CDR3 amino acid sequence and J gene were exactly matched to a known reactive TCR set. MIRA supplied the reference SARS-CoV-2 TCR set, which was filtered for enrichment in COVID-19-positive ImmuneCODE repertoires so that public or cross-reactive TCRs were removed. Based on the MIRA antigens, annotated TCRs were further analysed at the level of specific ORF or position within ORF. Breadth was defined as the number of annotated unique rearrangements divided by the total number of unique productive rearrangements, and depth was defined as the summed frequency of the annotated unique rearrangements. Group comparisons of TCR breadth used two-sided Wilcoxon rank-sum tests. What TCRdb holds here is the immuneACCESS table cut down to in-frame rearrangements. Part of the clones is not present; checked against another copy, under half of the missing clones reflect an unresolved V gene, and the others are unexplained. V, J and clone size derive from that table, while D and trimming were established from the DNA sequence. The sample contains around 300,000 clones, 70% to 90% of them found a single time. Roughly 10% of the sample comes from the top ten.

The treatment or condition label of this sample denotes: some 19 received Ad26.COV2.S at low or high dose, single or two shots; 5 received placebo; per-sample allocation not given. For vaccine and placebo recipients, the sequenced repertoires came from samples collected on day 63 after the first injection. Cohort 1b enrolled some 25 adults aged 18-55 years at a single site in Boston, USA, between 29 July and 7 August 2020. Ad26.COV2.S was a replication-incompetent adenovirus type 26 vector expressing a prefusion-stabilized SARS-CoV-2 spike protein from the original Wuhan strain. The source was peripheral blood, collected in a trial of Ad26.COV2.S vaccine versus placebo. The chain is encoded by TRBV18 joined to TRBJ2-3; the D gene lacks a confident call. This clonotype originated in a person aged 18-65 years who received the Ad26.COV2.S COVID-19 vaccine or a placebo. The DNA sequence is given as TGTGCCAGCTCACCAGGTCCCGCAGATACGCAGTATTTT. Translated, this is CASSPGPADTQYF.